One and the same sample provided the 26 T cell receptor beta chains below, sequenced in a study of Ad26.COV2.S vaccination and SARS-CoV-2 variants. The data were produced by immunoSEQ multiplex PCR, yet TCRdb's version contains in-frame clones alone and is incomplete. The sample contains about 320,000 clones, roughly 90% of which appear only once. Treatment reported: about 20 received Ad26.COV2.S at low or high dose, single or two shots; roughly 5 received placebo; per-sample allocation not given. Day 63 after the first vaccine or placebo injection was the time point for sampling. The input for sequencing was peripheral blood, taken in a trial of Ad26.COV2.S vaccine versus placebo. These receptor sequences come from a person between 18 and 60 years old who received the Ad26.COV2.S COVID-19 vaccine or a placebo.

This chain uses TRBV15 with TRBJ1-1; 8 bases line up with TRBD1. With V trimmed by 5 bases and J by 1 base, 9 bases remained unmatched. The CDR3 has 16 amino acids. Germline V gene data show CDR1 as LNHNV and CDR2 as YYDKDF (reference sequence). Here the CDR3 DNA reads TGTGCCACCAGCTCCCGACAGGGGTTGTCGAACACTGAAGCTTTCTTT. Its protein is CATSSRQGLSNTEAFF.

This chain links TRBV7-8 with TRBJ2-1; possible D gene TRBD1, 5 bases. CDR1 SGHVS and CDR2 FQNEAQ come from the germline V gene. The CDR3 spans 16 residues. Trimming shortened V by 2 bases and J by 3 bases, and 14 bases separated the two germline ends. The CDR3 region is CASSLWGRTIYNEQFF. The CDR3, as DNA: TGTGCCAGCAGCTTATGGGGCAGAACCATCTACAATGAGCAGTTCTTC.

The CDR3 reads CASTSKQQSNYGYTF. CDR3 DNA sequence: TGTGCCAGTACCAGCAAACAGCAATCTAACTATGGCTACACCTTC. The rearrangement joins TRBV19 to TRBJ1-2; unclear D gene. Germline V gene data show CDR1 as LNHDA and CDR2 as SQIVND (reference sequence). The CDR3 has 15 residues. Trimming took off 7 bases at V and 0 bases at J, with 15 bases between the two ends.

The chain links TRBV2 to TRBJ2-1; D remains unclear. V was trimmed by 4 bases and J by 6 bases, leaving 16 bases between them. CDR1 is SNHLY and CDR2 is FYNNEI in the germline V gene. This CDR3 has 15 residues. The CDR3 DNA is TGTGCCAGCAGTGGTAGTGCGAGCCCCCCCAATGAGCAGTTCTTC. It translates to CASSGSASPPNEQFF.

This sequence joins TRBV7-2 and TRBJ1-5, with a tentative D call TRBD1 (5 bases). V lost 6 bases and J 4 bases, leaving 16 bases between the germline ends. Germline V gene data show CDR1 as SGHTA and CDR2 as FQGNSA. The CDR3 loop spans 15 amino acids. The CDR3 here is CASSSGGPPNQPQHF. CDR3 nucleotide sequence: TGTGCCAGCAGTTCGGGGGGTCCCCCTAATCAGCCCCAGCATTTT.

This chain joins TRBV6-2 or TRBV6-3 and TRBJ2-1; a weak D match, TRBD1 (6 bases). The V end lost 1 base, the J end lost 4 bases, and 11 bases lay between the germline ends. The CDR3 totals 15 residues. CDR1 is MNHEY and CDR2 is SVGEGT in the germline V gene. CDR3 sequence: CASSYLNREYNEQFF. CDR3 bases: TGTGCCAGCAGTTACTTGAACAGGGAGTACAATGAGCAGTTCTTC.

J is TRBJ1-2 and V is TRBV7-2, with 7 bases aligning to TRBD1. Germline V gives CDR1 SGHTA, CDR2 FQGNSA. The V gene end was trimmed by 8 bases and the J gene end by 8 bases; junction bases not matched to a gene: 23. CDR3 length equals 17 residues. For the CDR3, the DNA is TGTGCCAGCCTACCAGGCGGGGGGTCAGGGGGTCTATCGGGCTACACCTTC. Protein: CASLPGGGSGGLSGYTF.

This chain uses TRBV27 with TRBJ2-7, with D unresolved. The CDR3 is made up of 12 amino acids. The germline V gene encodes CDR1 MNHEY and CDR2 SMNVEV (reference sequence). Trimming removed 8 bases from V and 4 bases from J, with 12 bases in between. The CDR3 DNA reads as TGTGCCAGCGGTCCTTTTTCTTACGAGCAGTACGTC. Protein sequence: CASGPFSYEQYV.

The rearrangement uses TRBV11-2 and TRBJ1-2, with TRBD1 matching over 7 bases. The ends lost 2 bases at V and 3 bases at J; junction bases unmatched: 15. CDR1 is SGHAT and CDR2 is FQNNGV in the germline V gene. The CDR3 is made up of 18 amino acids. In nucleotides, the CDR3 is TGTGCCAGCAGCTTAAGTTTTAAGAGGGGGCCGAAGGACTATGGCTACACCTTC. This sequence encodes CASSLSFKRGPKDYGYTF.

This chain uses TRBV27 with TRBJ1-1, with D unresolved. CDR1 is MNHEY and CDR2 is SMNVEV in the germline V gene (reference sequence). The CDR3 contains 12 residues. Deletions cut 3 bases from V and 1 base from J, with 3 bases between. CDR3 nucleotides: TGTGCCAGCAGTTTGGGGAACACTGAAGCTTTCTTT. Its translation is CASSLGNTEAFF.

On this clone: An end of the junction differs from the germline gene, which may be a read error. The V call is TRBV6-5, the J call TRBJ1-1, with D unresolved. The CDR3 totals 12 residues. CDR1 MNHEY and CDR2 SVGAGI come from the germline V gene. This chain's CDR3 is CASTYGNTEAFF. CDR3 bases: TGTGCCAGCACTTACGGGAACACTGAAGCTTTCTTT.

In this sample, this clone turned up a few times. The V and J genes are TRBV6-2 or TRBV6-3 and TRBJ2-2; TRBD2 matches 7 bases. CDR3 length equals 13 residues. Germline lookup yields CDR1 MNHEY and CDR2 SVGEGT. V lost 6 bases and J lost 13; bases outside the gene matches: 11. The CDR3 protein is CASSHGTTLGLFF. The DNA of the CDR3 is TGTGCCAGCAGCCACGGGACTACGTTGGGGCTGTTTTTT.

This clone was counted only a few times. This chain links TRBV6-5 with TRBJ1-2, with D perhaps TRBD1 (6 bases). This CDR3 region has 14 residues. V was pared by 2 bases and J by 8 bases, with 15 bases between. CDR1 and CDR2 (germline): MNHEY, SVGAGI. The CDR3 is CASSYGTTMRGYTF. The CDR3 region has the DNA TGTGCCAGCAGTTACGGGACAACTATGAGGGGCTACACCTTC.

This clone was recorded only once. The CDR3 nucleotides read TGTGCCAGCAGCTTGAGAGACTTCTACAATGAGCAGTTCTTC. Protein: CASSLRDFYNEQFF. V usage is TRBV5-4 and J usage is TRBJ2-1; no definite D call. This CDR3 region has 14 residues. The V end was cut by 1 base, the J end by 3 bases, with 8 bases between. Germline V CDR1 and CDR2: SGHNT, YYREEE (reference sequence).

This clone was seen a few times. The genes are TRBV19 and TRBJ1-5; the D is unclear. The CDR3 sequence is 14 residues long. V was trimmed by 3 bases and J by 5 bases, leaving 11 bases between them. Germline V lookup: CDR1 LNHDA, CDR2 SQIVND (reference sequence). CDR3 bases: TGTGCCAGTAGTATCCGACAAAACTATCAGCCCCAGCATTTT. It yields the protein CASSIRQNYQPQHF.

The V and J genes are TRBV4-3 and TRBJ1-1, with 7 bases that match TRBD1. CDR3 length: 15 amino acids. The V segment lost 3 bases and the J segment 3 bases; nucleotides outside the gene matches: 7. CDR1 and CDR2 from the germline V gene are LGHNA and YSLEER. The CDR3 coding sequence is TGCGCCAGCAGCCAGGGGACAGCTTCTTACACTGAAGCTTTCTTT. As protein: CASSQGTASYTEAFF.

The table lists this clone with a count of one. The rearrangement joins TRBV5-1 to TRBJ2-3, with D perhaps matching TRBD2 (6 bases). The V end was cut by 3 bases, the J end by 4 bases, with 18 bases between. CDR3 length: 16 amino acids. Looked up from germline, CDR1 is SGHRS and CDR2 is YFSETQ. The CDR3 loop is CASSSGLQGGADTQYF. CDR3 nucleotides: TGCGCCAGCAGCTCGGGACTCCAAGGTGGGGCAGATACGCAGTATTTT. The full variable domain, completed using reference TRBV5-1 and TRBJ2-3, is KAGVTQTPRYLIKTRGQQVTLSCSPISGHRSVSWYQQTPGQGLQFLFEYFSETQRNKGNFPGRFSGRQFSNSRSEMNVSTLELGDSALYLCASSSGLQGGADTQYFGPGTRLTVL.

The rearrangement links TRBV4-3 to TRBJ1-5; the D is unclear. Germline loops: CDR1 LGHNA, CDR2 YSLEER. This CDR3 region has 15 residues. Trimming removed 0 bases from V and 7 bases from J, with 13 bases in between. The CDR3 bases are TGCGCCAGCAGCCAAGATCCGGGGTCACGACAGCCCCAGCATTTT. This sequence encodes CASSQDPGSRQPQHF.

The chain uses TRBV6-2 or TRBV6-3 and TRBJ1-3, with D possibly matching TRBD1 (6 bases). Germline-derived CDR1 and CDR2 are MNHEY and SVGEGT. This CDR3 contains 16 residues. V was clipped by 0 bases and J by 4 bases, with 13 bases between them. The CDR3 reads CASSYSRQGSGNTIYF. The DNA of the CDR3 is TGTGCCAGCAGTTACTCGAGGCAGGGGAGCGGAAACACCATATATTTT.

The V gene is TRBV2, the J gene TRBJ2-5; D not resolved. This CDR3 is 14 amino acids long. Trimming removed 4 bases at V and 3 bases at J, with 12 bases between. Germline assignment: CDR1 SNHLY and CDR2 FYNNEI. CDR3 nucleotides: TGTGCCAGCAGTGCCGACTTGTTCGAAGAGACCCAGTACTTC. Translating gives CASSADLFEETQYF.

The DNA of the CDR3 is TGCGCCAGCCGGTCCCCTGGGACAGGAGACTATTCACCCCTCCACTTT. This gives the protein CASRSPGTGDYSPLHF. V usage is TRBV5-1 and J usage is TRBJ1-6; 8 bases line up with TRBD1. The CDR3 loop spans 16 amino acids. Looked up from germline, CDR1 is SGHRS and CDR2 is YFSETQ. Trimming took 7 bases from V and 8 from J; bases not matched to a gene: 14.

The rearrangement joins TRBV5-1 to TRBJ2-7; D may be TRBD1 (6 bases). From germline, CDR1 is SGHRS and CDR2 YFSETQ. The CDR3 loop spans 15 amino acids. V was clipped by 4 bases and J by 5 bases, with 19 bases between them. This CDR3 reads CASSILLAQGNEQYF. In nucleotides, the CDR3 is TGCGCCAGCAGCATACTCCTCGCTCAGGGGAACGAGCAGTACTTC.

Details on this clone: Other DNA variants within this sample encode the same CDR3. The rearrangement joins TRBV18 to TRBJ2-2, with D uncertain. The CDR3 contains 14 residues. Per germline, CDR1 KGHSH and CDR2 LQKENI. The V end lost 0 bases, the J end lost 1 base, and 3 bases lay between the germline ends. CDR3 sequence reads: CASSPPGNTGELFF. The CDR3 DNA reads as TGTGCCAGCTCACCACCGGGGAACACCGGGGAGCTGTTTTTT.

The V and J genes are TRBV18 and TRBJ2-2; 11 nucleotides match TRBD1. The CDR3 has 17 amino acids. The germline gives CDR1 KGHSH, CDR2 LQKENI. V lost 3 bases, J lost 1 base, and 4 bases stayed unmatched. The CDR3 spells CASSPRTGGVNTGELFF. In DNA form, the CDR3 reads TGTGCCAGCTCACCCAGGACAGGGGGCGTGAACACCGGGGAGCTGTTTTTT.

The rearrangement uses TRBV14 and TRBJ1-2; maybe TRBD1 (5 bases). V gave up 0 bases and J gave up 6 bases, with 14 bases separating them. The CDR3 length is 15 residues. The germline V gene encodes CDR1 SGHDN and CDR2 FVKESK. The CDR3 reads CASSQDMQGFDGYTF. DNA of the CDR3: TGTGCCAGCAGCCAAGATATGCAGGGATTCGATGGCTACACCTTC.

The CDR3 is CASGWTGTRPEQYF. CDR3 nucleotides: TGTGCTAGTGGGTGGACAGGAACCCGTCCCGAGCAGTACTTC. This chain connects TRBV12-5 to TRBJ2-7; TRBD1 matches 7 bases. The V segment lost 6 bases and the J segment 6 bases; nucleotides outside the gene matches: 11. Germline lookup yields CDR1 LGHNT and CDR2 FRNRAP. This CDR3 spans 14 amino acids.